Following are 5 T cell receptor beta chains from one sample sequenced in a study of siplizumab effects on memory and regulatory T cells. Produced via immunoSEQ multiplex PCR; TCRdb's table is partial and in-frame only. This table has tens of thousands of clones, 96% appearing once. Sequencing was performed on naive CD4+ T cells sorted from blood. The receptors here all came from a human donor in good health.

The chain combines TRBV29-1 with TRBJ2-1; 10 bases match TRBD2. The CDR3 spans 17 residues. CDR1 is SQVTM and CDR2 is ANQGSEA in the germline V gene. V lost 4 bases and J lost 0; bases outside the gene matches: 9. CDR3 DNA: TGCAGCGTTGGGCTAGCGGGGGTACCGAGCTCCTACAATGAGCAGTTCTTC. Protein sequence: CSVGLAGVPSSYNEQFF.

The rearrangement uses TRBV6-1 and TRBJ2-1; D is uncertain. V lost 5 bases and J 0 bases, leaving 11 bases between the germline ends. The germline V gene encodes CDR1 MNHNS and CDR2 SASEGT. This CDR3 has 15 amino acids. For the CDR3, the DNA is TGTGCCAGCAGTTCGCAGACAAGCTCCTACAATGAGCAGTTCTTC. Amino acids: CASSSQTSSYNEQFF.

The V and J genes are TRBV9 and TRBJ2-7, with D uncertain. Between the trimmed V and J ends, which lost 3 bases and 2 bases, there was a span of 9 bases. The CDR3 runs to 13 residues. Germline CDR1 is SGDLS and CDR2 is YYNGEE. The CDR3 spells CASSGSEPYEQYF. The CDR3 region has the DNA TGTGCCAGCAGCGGCAGTGAACCCTACGAGCAGTACTTC.

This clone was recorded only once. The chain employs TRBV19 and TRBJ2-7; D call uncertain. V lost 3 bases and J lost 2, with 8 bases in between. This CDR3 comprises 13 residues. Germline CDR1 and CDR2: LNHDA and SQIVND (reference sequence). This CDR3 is CASSMEITYEQYF. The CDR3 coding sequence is TGTGCCAGTAGTATGGAGATCACCTACGAGCAGTACTTC. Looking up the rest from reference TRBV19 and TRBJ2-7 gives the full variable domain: DGGITQSPKYLFRKEGQNVTLSCEQNLNHDAMYWYRQDPGQGLRLIYYSQIVNDFQKGDIAEGYSVSREKKESFPLTVTSAQKNPTAFYLCASSMEITYEQYFGPGTRLTVT.

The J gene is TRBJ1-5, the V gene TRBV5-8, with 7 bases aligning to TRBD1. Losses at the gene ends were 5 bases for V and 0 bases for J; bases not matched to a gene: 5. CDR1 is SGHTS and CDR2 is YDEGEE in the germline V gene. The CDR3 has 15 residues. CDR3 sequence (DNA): TGTGCCAGCAGATGGGGACAGACTAGCAATCAGCCCCAGCATTTT. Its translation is CASRWGQTSNQPQHF.